In this sample, the clone carrying this TCR beta chain is medium-sized (0.01 to 0.1%). The antigen is unknown. The V gene lost 2 bases and the J gene lost 0 bases, with 5 bases spanning the gap. CDR1 is MNHEY and CDR2 is SVGAGI in the germline V gene. This CDR3 contains 13 residues. This sample is drawn from a study of spatial heterogeneity in lung cancer. As for the study in general: Every unique TCR and UMI combination, on average, appeared more than ten times in raw reads.

Each molecule of TCR cDNA was tagged with one unique molecular identifier. TCRdb recomputed calls from the 5' RACE reads with MiXCR, one row per CDR3 protein. Of approximately 1,500 distinct CDR3 sequences listed, under 30% were seen once; the top ten hold roughly a tenth. Time point described: sample taken at primary tumor resection. General study results and limits: Tumor mutation count correlated with how many alpha and beta TCRs expanded intratumorally.

The sample in question was lung tumor tissue, obtained at surgery. The chain employs TRBV6-5 and TRBJ2-7; D is undetermined. This sequence originates from a female donor with early-stage non-small cell lung cancer. For the CDR3, the DNA is TGTGCCAGCAGTTACGGCGGCTCCTACGAGCAGTACTTC. Its translation is CASSYGGSYEQYF.